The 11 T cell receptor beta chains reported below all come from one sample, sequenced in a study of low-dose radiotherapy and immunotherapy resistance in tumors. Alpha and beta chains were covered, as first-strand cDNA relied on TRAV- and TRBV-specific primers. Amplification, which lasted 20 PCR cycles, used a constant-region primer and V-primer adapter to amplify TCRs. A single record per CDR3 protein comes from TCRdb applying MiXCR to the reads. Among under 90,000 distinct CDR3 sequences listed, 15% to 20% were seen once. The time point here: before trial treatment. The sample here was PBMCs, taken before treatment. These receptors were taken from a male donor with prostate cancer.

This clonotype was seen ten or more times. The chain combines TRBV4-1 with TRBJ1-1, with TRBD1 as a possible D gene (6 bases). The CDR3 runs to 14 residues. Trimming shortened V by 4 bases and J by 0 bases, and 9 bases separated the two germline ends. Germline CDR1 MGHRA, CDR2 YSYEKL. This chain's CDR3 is CASSPGHLNTEAFF. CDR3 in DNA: TGCGCCAGCAGCCCGGGACACTTGAACACTGAAGCTTTCTTT.

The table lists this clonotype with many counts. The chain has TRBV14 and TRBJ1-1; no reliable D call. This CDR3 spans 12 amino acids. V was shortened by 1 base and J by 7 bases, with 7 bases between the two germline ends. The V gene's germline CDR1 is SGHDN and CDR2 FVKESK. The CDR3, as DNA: TGTGCCAGCAGCCAAGGACGCAGTGAAGCTTTCTTT. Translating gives CASSQGRSEAFF.

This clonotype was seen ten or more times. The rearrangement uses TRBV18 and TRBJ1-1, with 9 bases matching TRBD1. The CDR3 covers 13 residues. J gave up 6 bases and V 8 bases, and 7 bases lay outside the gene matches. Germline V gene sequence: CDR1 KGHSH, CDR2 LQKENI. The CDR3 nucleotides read TGTGCCAGCGCGCAACAGGGGGCCTCTGAAGCTTTCTTT. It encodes CASAQQGASEAFF.

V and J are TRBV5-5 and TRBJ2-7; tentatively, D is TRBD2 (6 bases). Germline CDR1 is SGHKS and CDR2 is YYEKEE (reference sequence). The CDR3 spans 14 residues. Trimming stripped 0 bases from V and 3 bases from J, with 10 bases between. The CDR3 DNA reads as TGTGCCAGCAGCTTGGGGGACTGGGACTACGAGCAGTACTTC. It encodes CASSLGDWDYEQYF.

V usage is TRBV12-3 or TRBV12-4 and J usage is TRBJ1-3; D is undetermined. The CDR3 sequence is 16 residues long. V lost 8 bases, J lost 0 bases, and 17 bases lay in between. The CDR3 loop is CASSPPVGSSGNTIYF. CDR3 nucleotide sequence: TGTGCCAGCTCACCCCCGGTCGGCAGCTCTGGAAACACCATATATTTT.

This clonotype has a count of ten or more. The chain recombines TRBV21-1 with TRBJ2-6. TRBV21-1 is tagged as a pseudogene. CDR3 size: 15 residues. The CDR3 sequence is CASIRPWIGANVLTF. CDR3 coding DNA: TGTGCCAGCATTAGGCCGTGGATCGGGGCCAACGTCCTGACTTTC.

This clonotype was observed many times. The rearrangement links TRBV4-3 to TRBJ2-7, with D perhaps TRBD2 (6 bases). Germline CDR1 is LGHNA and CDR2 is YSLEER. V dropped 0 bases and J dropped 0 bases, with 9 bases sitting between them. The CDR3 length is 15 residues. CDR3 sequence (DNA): TGCGCCAGCAGCCAAGACCTGGGGGGCTCCTACGAGCAGTACTTC. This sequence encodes CASSQDLGGSYEQYF.

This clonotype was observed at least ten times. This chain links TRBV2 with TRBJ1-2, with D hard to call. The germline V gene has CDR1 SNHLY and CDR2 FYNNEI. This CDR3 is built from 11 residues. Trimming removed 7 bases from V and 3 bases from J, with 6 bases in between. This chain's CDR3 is CASKLDYGYTF. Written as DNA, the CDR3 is TGTGCCAGCAAGTTGGACTATGGCTACACCTTC.

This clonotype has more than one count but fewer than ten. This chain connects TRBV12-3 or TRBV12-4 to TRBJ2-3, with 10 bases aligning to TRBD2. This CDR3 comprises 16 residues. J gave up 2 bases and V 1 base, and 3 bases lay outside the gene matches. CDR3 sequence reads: CASSLDSGGNTDTQYF. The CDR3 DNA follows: TGTGCCAGCAGTTTAGATAGCGGGGGGAACACAGATACGCAGTATTTT.

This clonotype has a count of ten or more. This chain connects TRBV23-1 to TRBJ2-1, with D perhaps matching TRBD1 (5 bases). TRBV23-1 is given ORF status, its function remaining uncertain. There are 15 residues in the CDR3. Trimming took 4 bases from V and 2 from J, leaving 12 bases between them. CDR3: CASSRRRAPYNEQFF. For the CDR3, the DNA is TGCGCCAGCAGTCGGCGCAGGGCCCCCTACAATGAGCAGTTCTTC.

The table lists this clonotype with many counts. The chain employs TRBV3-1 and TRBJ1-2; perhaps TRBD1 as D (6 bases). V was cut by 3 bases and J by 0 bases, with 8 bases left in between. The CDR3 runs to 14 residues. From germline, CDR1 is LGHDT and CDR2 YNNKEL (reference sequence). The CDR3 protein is CASSHQGSNYGYTF. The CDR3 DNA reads TGTGCCAGCAGCCACCAGGGGTCTAACTATGGCTACACCTTC.